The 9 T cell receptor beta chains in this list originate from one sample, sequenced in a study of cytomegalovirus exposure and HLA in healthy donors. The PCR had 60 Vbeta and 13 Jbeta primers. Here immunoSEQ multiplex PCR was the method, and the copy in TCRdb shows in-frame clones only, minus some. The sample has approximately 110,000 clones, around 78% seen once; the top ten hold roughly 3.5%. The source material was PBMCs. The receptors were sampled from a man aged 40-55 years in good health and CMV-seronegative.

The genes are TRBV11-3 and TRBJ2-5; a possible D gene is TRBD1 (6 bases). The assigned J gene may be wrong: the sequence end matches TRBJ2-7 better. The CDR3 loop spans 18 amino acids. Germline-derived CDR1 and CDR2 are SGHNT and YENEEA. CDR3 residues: CASSLRGQSPTGFDEQYF. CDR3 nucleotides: TGTGCCAGCAGCTTAAGAGGGCAGTCCCCAACAGGGTTTGACGAGCAGTACTTC.

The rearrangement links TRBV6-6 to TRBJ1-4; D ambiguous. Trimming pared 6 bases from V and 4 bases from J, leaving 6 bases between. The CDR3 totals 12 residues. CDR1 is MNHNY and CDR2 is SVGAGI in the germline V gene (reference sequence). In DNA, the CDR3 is TGTGCCAGCAGAACTAATAATGAAAAACTGTTTTTT. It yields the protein CASRTNNEKLFF.

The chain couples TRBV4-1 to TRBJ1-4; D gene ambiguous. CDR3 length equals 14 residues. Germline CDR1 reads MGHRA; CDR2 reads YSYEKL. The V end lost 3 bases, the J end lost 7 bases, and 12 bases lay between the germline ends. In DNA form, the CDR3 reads TGCGCCAGCAGCCACGCGGGAGCGGGTGAAAAACTGTTTTTT. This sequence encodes CASSHAGAGEKLFF.

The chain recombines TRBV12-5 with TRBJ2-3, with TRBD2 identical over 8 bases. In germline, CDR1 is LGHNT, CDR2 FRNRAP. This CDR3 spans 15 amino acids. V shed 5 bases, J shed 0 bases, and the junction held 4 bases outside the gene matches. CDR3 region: CASGSGGSSTDTQYF. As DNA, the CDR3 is TGTGCTAGTGGTAGCGGGGGTTCTAGCACAGATACGCAGTATTTT.

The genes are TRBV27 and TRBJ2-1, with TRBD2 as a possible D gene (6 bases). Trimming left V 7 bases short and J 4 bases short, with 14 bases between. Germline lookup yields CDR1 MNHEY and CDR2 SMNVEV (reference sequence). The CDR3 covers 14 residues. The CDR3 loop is CASTRDAGYNEQFF. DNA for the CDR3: TGTGCCAGCACCAGGGACGCGGGATACAATGAGCAGTTCTTC.

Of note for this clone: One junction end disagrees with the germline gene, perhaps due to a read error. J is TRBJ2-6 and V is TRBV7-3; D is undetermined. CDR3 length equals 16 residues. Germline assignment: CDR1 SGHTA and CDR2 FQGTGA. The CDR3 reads CSSSSPSLQGANVLTF. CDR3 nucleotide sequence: TGTTCCAGCAGCTCCCCATCCCTCCAGGGGGCCAACGTCCTGACTTTC.

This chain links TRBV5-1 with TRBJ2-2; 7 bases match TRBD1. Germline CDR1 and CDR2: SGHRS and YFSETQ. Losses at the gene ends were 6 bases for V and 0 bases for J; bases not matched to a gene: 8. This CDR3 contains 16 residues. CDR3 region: CASKRQGPANTGELFF. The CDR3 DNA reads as TGCGCCAGCAAAAGACAGGGCCCGGCGAACACCGGGGAGCTGTTTTTT.

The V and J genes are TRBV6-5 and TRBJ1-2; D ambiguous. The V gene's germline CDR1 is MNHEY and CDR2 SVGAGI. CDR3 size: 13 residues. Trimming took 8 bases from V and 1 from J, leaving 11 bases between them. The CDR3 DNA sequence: TGTGCCAGCTTCGAACGGGTTAACTATGGCTACACCTTC. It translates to CASFERVNYGYTF.

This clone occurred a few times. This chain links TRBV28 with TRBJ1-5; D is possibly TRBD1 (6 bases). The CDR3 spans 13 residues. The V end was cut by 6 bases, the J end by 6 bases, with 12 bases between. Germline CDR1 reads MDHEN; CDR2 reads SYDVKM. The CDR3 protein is CASRGRGRQPQHF. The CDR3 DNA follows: TGTGCCAGCAGGGGCAGGGGCCGTCAGCCCCAGCATTTT.